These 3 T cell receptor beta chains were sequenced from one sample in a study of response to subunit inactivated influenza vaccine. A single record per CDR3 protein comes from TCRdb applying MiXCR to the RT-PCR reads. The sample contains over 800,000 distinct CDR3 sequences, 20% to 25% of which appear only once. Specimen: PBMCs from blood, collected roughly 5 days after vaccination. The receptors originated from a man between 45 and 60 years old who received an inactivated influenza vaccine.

DNA for the CDR3: TGTGCCAGCAGCTTATCCCTCCAGGGATTGGGCACAGATACGCAGTATTTT. As protein: CASSLSLQGLGTDTQYF. The chain carries TRBV5-5 and TRBJ2-3, with a weak D call TRBD1 (5 bases). The CDR3 loop spans 17 amino acids. V was cut by 2 bases and J by 1 base, with 17 bases left in between. Germline assignment: CDR1 SGHKS and CDR2 YYEKEE (reference sequence).

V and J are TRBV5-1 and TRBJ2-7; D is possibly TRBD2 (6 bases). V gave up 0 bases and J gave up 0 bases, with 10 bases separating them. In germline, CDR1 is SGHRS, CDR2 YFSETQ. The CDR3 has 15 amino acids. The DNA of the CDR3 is TGCGCCAGCAGCTTGGTACGGGAGAGCTCCTACGAGCAGTACTTC. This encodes CASSLVRESSYEQYF.

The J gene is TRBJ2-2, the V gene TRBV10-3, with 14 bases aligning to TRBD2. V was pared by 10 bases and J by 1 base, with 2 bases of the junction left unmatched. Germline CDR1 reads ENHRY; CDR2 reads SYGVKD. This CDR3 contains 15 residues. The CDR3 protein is CATGTSGGNTGELFF. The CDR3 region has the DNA TGTGCCACCGGGACTAGCGGGGGGAACACCGGGGAGCTGTTTTTT.